This passage covers 23 T cell receptor beta chains from one sample sequenced in a study of a mutant IDH1 vaccine in newly diagnosed glioma. Generated by immunoSEQ multiplex PCR, the TCRdb table keeps only in-frame clones and is missing some. The sample lists 40,000 to 50,000 clones; roughly 88% were seen once. These TCRs are of unknown antigen specificity. The time point here: week 5, during vaccination. A 20-mer mutant IDH1 peptide at 300 ug was injected subcutaneously with topical imiquimod. Here the sequenced sample was PBMCs, taken from a glioma patient whose treatment included an IDH1 peptide vaccine. The receptors were gathered from a man aged 40-50 years with glioma.

The rearrangement links TRBV19 to TRBJ1-4, with D possibly matching TRBD1 (5 bases). CDR1 and CDR2 from the germline V gene are LNHDA and SQIVND (reference sequence). The CDR3 covers 14 residues. Between the trimmed V and J ends, which lost 6 bases and 8 bases, there was a span of 16 bases. CDR3 nucleotides: TGTGCCAGTAGAGCCGTGGGGCCTTGGGAAAAACTGTTTTTT. It specifies CASRAVGPWEKLFF. The full variable domain, its missing parts supplied by reference TRBV19 and TRBJ1-4, is DGGITQSPKYLFRKEGQNVTLSCEQNLNHDAMYWYRQDPGQGLRLIYYSQIVNDFQKGDIAEGYSVSREKKESFPLTVTSAQKNPTAFYLCASRAVGPWEKLFFGSGTQLSVL.

The rearrangement joins TRBV2 to TRBJ2-7, with D maybe TRBD1 (6 bases). Germline loops: CDR1 SNHLY, CDR2 FYNNEI. The CDR3 has 12 residues. V was pared by 5 bases and J by 4 bases, with 9 bases between. The CDR3 region has the DNA TGTGCCAGCAGTAAACAGGGATACGAGCAGTACTTC. Its protein product is CASSKQGYEQYF.

The CDR3 spells CASSSPGRSNQPQHF. The DNA for the CDR3 is TGTGCCAGTAGTAGTCCGGGAAGAAGCAATCAGCCCCAGCATTTT. This sequence joins TRBV19 and TRBJ1-5; D is unclear. V was pared by 4 bases and J by 1 base, with 11 bases between. The CDR3 has 15 residues. Germline-derived CDR1 and CDR2 are LNHDA and SQIVND (reference sequence).

The rearrangement links TRBV19 to TRBJ2-7; D gene ambiguous. Germline CDR1 is LNHDA and CDR2 is SQIVND (reference sequence). The CDR3 has 14 residues. Trimming left V 3 bases short and J 2 bases short, with 11 bases between. CDR3 loop: CASSIRLSTYEQYF. The CDR3 coding sequence is TGTGCCAGTAGTATCCGCCTTTCGACCTACGAGCAGTACTTC.

Only one count was recorded for this clone. CDR3 protein: CASSLLGEKLFF. CDR3 sequence (DNA): TGCGCCAGCAGCTTACTAGGAGAAAAACTGTTTTTT. The chain is built from TRBV5-1 and TRBJ1-4; D remains ambiguous. CDR3 length equals 12 residues. CDR1 SGHRS and CDR2 YFSETQ come from the germline V gene. Trimming took off 2 bases at V and 8 bases at J, with 7 bases between the two ends.

The rearrangement uses TRBV9 and TRBJ2-5; 7 positions match TRBD2. CDR1 is SGDLS, CDR2 YYNGEE, per germline. CDR3 length equals 15 residues. J lost 7 bases, V lost 3 bases, and 12 bases had no gene match. The CDR3: CASSAGGDPVGTQYF. CDR3 DNA sequence: TGTGCCAGCAGCGCTGGGGGGGACCCAGTAGGGACCCAGTACTTC.

The chain recombines TRBV27 with TRBJ1-3; possibly TRBD1 for D (5 bases). CDR1 MNHEY and CDR2 SMNVEV come from the germline V gene (reference sequence). The CDR3 covers 14 residues. Trimming took 9 bases from V and 0 from J, leaving 12 bases between them. The CDR3 sequence: CASKQGHSGNTIYF. The CDR3 DNA reads as TGTGCCAGTAAGCAGGGCCACTCTGGAAACACCATATATTTT.

The V call is TRBV5-6, the J call TRBJ2-1, with 10 bases identical to TRBD2. Germline V gives CDR1 SGHDT, CDR2 YYEEEE. There are 17 residues in the CDR3. V was clipped by 6 bases and J by 8 bases; unmatched bases: 17. CDR3 sequence reads: CASTAWGPSGSQDEQFF. The CDR3 DNA is TGTGCCAGCACCGCCTGGGGGCCTAGCGGGAGCCAAGATGAGCAGTTCTTC.

Here the CDR3 DNA reads TGTGCCAGCAGCCTAGAGGTCCTACTAGCGGGAAGACTAGAGACCCAGTACTTC. Its protein product is CASSLEVLLAGRLETQYF. The chain links TRBV7-2 to TRBJ2-5; 10 positions match TRBD2. This CDR3 contains 18 residues. CDR1 is SGHTA, CDR2 FQGNSA, per germline. The ends lost 5 bases at V and 4 bases at J; junction bases unmatched: 16.

This rearrangement joins TRBV11-2 to TRBJ2-3; 14 bases map to TRBD2. Losses at the gene ends were 5 bases for V and 4 bases for J; bases not matched to a gene: 14. Germline values: CDR1 SGHAT, CDR2 FQNNGV. This CDR3 spans 19 amino acids. The CDR3 bases are TGTGCCAGCAGCATCCCTCGACTAGCGGGAGGGCCCACGGCAGATACGCAGTATTTT. Translating gives CASSIPRLAGGPTADTQYF.

The chain joins TRBV5-6 to TRBJ1-2; D call uncertain. This CDR3 region has 14 residues. The germline CDR1 and CDR2 sequences are SGHDT and YYEEEE. Deletions cut 0 bases from V and 2 bases from J, with 8 bases between. CDR3 amino acids: CASSLVGPNYGYTF. In DNA form, the CDR3 reads TGTGCCAGCAGCTTGGTAGGTCCGAACTATGGCTACACCTTC.

The chain employs TRBV5-1 and TRBJ1-4; D not resolved. Trimming stripped 4 bases from V and 7 bases from J, with 11 bases between. CDR1 is SGHRS and CDR2 is YFSETQ in the germline V gene. This CDR3 has 13 amino acids. CDR3 bases: TGCGCCAGCAGCCTAATGCCCGGTGAAAAACTGTTTTTT. This translates into CASSLMPGEKLFF.

V gene TRBV7-8 combines with J gene TRBJ2-5; TRBD1 or TRBD2 may be the D gene (5 bases each). V lost 1 base, J lost 4 bases, and 16 bases lay in between. The germline gives CDR1 SGHVS, CDR2 FQNEAQ. This CDR3 has 16 amino acids. This chain's CDR3 is CASSLGRGALVETQYF. The CDR3 bases are TGTGCCAGCAGCTTAGGTCGAGGGGCGCTTGTAGAGACCCAGTACTTC.

V usage is TRBV11-3 and J usage is TRBJ2-7; D gene unclear. Per the germline V gene, CDR1 is SGHNT and CDR2 is YENEEA. The CDR3 runs 12 residues. V dropped 4 bases and J dropped 7 bases, with 11 bases sitting between them. CDR3 in amino acids: CASSSTYGEQYF. In DNA form, the CDR3 reads TGTGCCAGCAGCTCCACCTATGGGGAGCAGTACTTC.

V gene TRBV18 combines with J gene TRBJ1-4, with 8 bases that match TRBD1. Looked up from germline, CDR1 is KGHSH and CDR2 is LQKENI. J gave up 1 base and V 2 bases, and 12 bases lay outside the gene matches. This CDR3 has 19 residues. The CDR3 reads CASSPSDRGETLTNEKLFF. The DNA for the CDR3 is TGTGCCAGCTCACCAAGCGACAGGGGTGAGACACTAACTAATGAAAAACTGTTTTTT.

The genes are TRBV15 and TRBJ2-7; 10 nucleotides match TRBD2. V trimming: 0 bases; J trimming: 6 bases; junction bases outside the gene matches: 20. Germline V gives CDR1 LNHNV, CDR2 YYDKDF (reference sequence). CDR3 length equals 20 residues. The CDR3 is CATSRDDWASGSGFGGEQYF. Here the CDR3 DNA reads TGTGCCACCAGCAGAGATGATTGGGCTAGCGGGAGTGGCTTCGGAGGCGAGCAGTACTTC.

This chain connects TRBV19 to TRBJ1-4; D is possibly TRBD1 (5 bases). The CDR3 loop spans 13 amino acids. V gave up 10 bases and J gave up 8 bases, with 17 bases separating them. CDR1 is LNHDA and CDR2 is SQIVND in the germline V gene (reference sequence). CDR3 region: CATHSGLGEKLFF. In DNA form, the CDR3 reads TGTGCCACCCATTCGGGGCTGGGGGAAAAACTGTTTTTT.

The chain links TRBV9 to TRBJ2-3, with a weak D call TRBD2 (6 bases). The V gene lost 3 bases and the J gene lost 9 bases, with 20 bases spanning the gap. This CDR3 region has 15 residues. In germline, CDR1 is SGDLS, CDR2 YYNGEE. This chain's CDR3 is CASSETGGTPPTQYF. CDR3 DNA: TGTGCCAGCAGCGAAACGGGCGGGACTCCCCCCACGCAGTATTTT. The variable domain in full, completed from reference TRBV9 and TRBJ2-3, reads DSGVTQTPKHLITATGQRVTLRCSPRSGDLSVYWYQQSLDQGLQFLIQYYNGEERAKGNILERFSAQQFPDLHSELNLSSLELGDSALYFCASSETGGTPPTQYFGPGTRLTVL.

This chain uses TRBV10-3 with TRBJ1-3, with a possible D match to TRBD1 (6 bases). Germline assignment: CDR1 ENHRY and CDR2 SYGVKD. The CDR3 is 15 amino acids. With 4 bases removed from V and 0 bases from J, the gap between germline ends came to 10 bases. The CDR3 DNA reads as TGTGCCATCAGTGGACAGGCCATCTCTGGAAACACCATATATTTT. Amino acid sequence: CAISGQAISGNTIYF.

The chain carries TRBV19 and TRBJ2-7, with TRBD1 identical over 7 bases. Germline CDR1 and CDR2: LNHDA and SQIVND (reference sequence). The CDR3 spans 14 residues. The V segment lost 6 bases and the J segment 2 bases; nucleotides outside the gene matches: 7. CDR3 bases: TGTGCCAGTAGCGACAGGGTGGGGCCCTACGAGCAGTACTTC. Its translation: CASSDRVGPYEQYF.

V gene TRBV19 combines with J gene TRBJ2-1; the match to TRBD2 covers 7 bases. The germline gives CDR1 LNHDA, CDR2 SQIVND (reference sequence). Trimming at V came to 5 bases and at J to 9 bases, leaving 16 bases not matched to a gene. This CDR3 has 16 amino acids. The chain's CDR3 is CASSSQGGGRASEQFF. The CDR3 nucleotides are TGTGCCAGTAGTTCACAAGGTGGGGGGAGGGCCAGTGAGCAGTTCTTC. Together with reference TRBV19 and TRBJ2-1, the CDR3 gives the full variable domain: DGGITQSPKYLFRKEGQNVTLSCEQNLNHDAMYWYRQDPGQGLRLIYYSQIVNDFQKGDIAEGYSVSREKKESFPLTVTSAQKNPTAFYLCASSSQGGGRASEQFFGPGTRLTVL.

This chain joins TRBV6-5 and TRBJ2-7; 8 bases are shared with TRBD2. In germline, CDR1 is MNHEY, CDR2 SVGAGI. The CDR3 has 14 amino acids. Germline trimming cut 6 bases from V and 4 bases from J; bases unmatched to any gene: 8. CDR3 nucleotide sequence: TGTGCCAGCAGCTCCGGGACTAGTCAATACGAGCAGTACTTC. Translating gives CASSSGTSQYEQYF.

The V call is TRBV29-1, the J call TRBJ2-1; 16 nucleotides match TRBD2. V lost 4 bases to trimming and J lost 9 bases; unmatched junction nucleotides: 6. The CDR3 extends over 15 amino acids. Germline values: CDR1 SQVTM, CDR2 ANQGSEA. DNA of the CDR3: TGCAGCGTTGCCGGGACTAGCGGGAGGGCGTTTGAGCAGTTCTTC. It yields the protein CSVAGTSGRAFEQFF.